A selection of T cell receptor beta chains follows, all from one sample in a study of cytomegalovirus exposure and HLA in healthy donors. Generated by immunoSEQ multiplex PCR, the TCRdb table keeps only in-frame clones and is missing some. The sample lists under 200,000 clones; around four fifths were seen once. Sequencing input: PBMCs. These receptor sequences come from a young man in good health and CMV-seronegative. Each CDR3 is given without its conserved first and last residue. The order of the fields is J gene, V gene, CDR3 length, CDR3 protein.

>TRBJ2-3|TRBV9|11
ASSVGTGDTQY
>TRBJ2-2|TRBV19|15
ASSIRGGQVNTGELF
>TRBJ2-5|TRBV5-1|11
ASSQAPRETQY
>TRBJ2-7|TRBV5-5|13
ASSSRLGSSYEQY
>TRBJ2-2|TRBV11-3|15
ASSLDGGAAASGELF
>TRBJ2-3|TRBV7-2|13
ASSPRWRAGDTQY
>TRBJ1-5|TRBV6-1|12
ASSEAGGVQPQH
>TRBJ1-5|TRBV5-1|15
ASSLRDPHRGNQPQH
>TRBJ1-5|TRBV7-9|14
ASSLATGMSGQPQH
>TRBJ2-7|TRBV7-2|15
ASSQGQDPLTLYEQY
>TRBJ1-1|TRBV27|15
ASSPLFRGQRNTEAF
>TRBJ2-3|TRBV10-1|12
ASSWTGAHGTQY
>TRBJ1-6|TRBV11-2|13
ASSDHRGGKSPLH
>TRBJ2-7|TRBV29-1|12
SVQLAGYEDEQY
>TRBJ1-4|TRBV19|10
ASRSGIGKLF
>TRBJ1-3|TRBV5-5|12
ASSPYREGNTIY
>TRBJ2-4|TRBV11-2|13
ASSLIGWRENIQY
>TRBJ1-5|TRBV7-9|10
ASSPGQAPQH
>TRBJ2-1|TRBV10-2|9
AVRGYNEQF
>TRBJ2-1|TRBV5-1|13
ASSLGGRAADEQF
>TRBJ2-3|TRBV5-1|14
ASSLQRGARTDTQY
>TRBJ2-5|TRBV2|14
ASSNPQGREKETQY
>TRBJ2-3|TRBV9|15
ASSVGGRGFGTDTQY
>TRBJ2-5|TRBV6-1|9
ASSPGGAQY
>TRBJ1-1|TRBV7-9|12
ASSLAGTGDEAF
>TRBJ2-1|TRBV28|12
ASSLASRRGEQF
>TRBJ2-7|TRBV5-8|12
ASSFSGAHYEQY
>TRBJ2-2|TRBV5-1|13
ASSLVARNTGELF
>TRBJ2-1|TRBV5-6|13
ASSLGRSAYNEQF
>TRBJ1-1|TRBV5-6|11
ASSRTGGFEAF
>TRBJ1-4|TRBV9|14
ASSVASRAGDEKLF
>TRBJ2-3|TRBV7-6|15
ASSLASGQGYTDTQY
>TRBJ2-7|TRBV28|14
ASSRGAGTSIYEQY
>TRBJ2-7|TRBV7-9|13
ASSPGTEIGYEQY
>TRBJ1-2|TRBV2|11
ASSERGNYGYT
>TRBJ1-1|TRBV19|13
ASSGPRGLNTEAF
>TRBJ2-7|TRBV23-1|16
ASSPGPETLAGGNEQY
>TRBJ2-1|TRBV9|15
ASSLSGALNSYNEQF
>TRBJ1-6|TRBV18|12
ASSQDSLSSPLH
>TRBJ2-5|TRBV7-6|13
ASSFGGTGEETQY
>TRBJ2-7|TRBV5-6|13
ASSRPGGLAGEQY
>TRBJ2-3|TRBV5-4|13
ASSLGPDRADTQY
>TRBJ1-5|TRBV12-5|13
ASGLCRRGNQPQH
>TRBJ2-3|TRBV7-3|13
ASSFGTGVGDTQY
>TRBJ2-2|TRBV4-3|14
ASSQEISANTGELF
>TRBJ2-2|TRBV5-6|14
ASSGGQGWNTGELF
>TRBJ2-2|TRBV5-4|14
ASTLGGQGHPGELF
>TRBJ2-7|TRBV7-9|13
ASSPRGNQRDEQY
>TRBJ2-5|TRBV27|12
ASSPQGTQETQY
>TRBJ2-3|TRBV11-3|14
ASSLDSGGAGDTQY
>TRBJ1-3|TRBV6-5|12
ASSSREPRNTIY
>TRBJ1-5|TRBV23-1|14
ASTSSTQGESQPQH
>TRBJ2-1|TRBV7-2|10
ASEDKYNEQF
>TRBJ1-1|TRBV6-1|11
ASSSRVFGEAF
>TRBJ1-1|TRBV11-2|12
ASSLGGANTEAF
>TRBJ1-5|TRBV28|15
ASSSRFQGALDQPQH
>TRBJ1-5|TRBV2|11
ASRTGEGQPQH
>TRBJ2-1|TRBV2|11
ASSEPSDNEQF
>TRBJ1-6|TRBV5-1|14
ASRLTGSSYNSPLH